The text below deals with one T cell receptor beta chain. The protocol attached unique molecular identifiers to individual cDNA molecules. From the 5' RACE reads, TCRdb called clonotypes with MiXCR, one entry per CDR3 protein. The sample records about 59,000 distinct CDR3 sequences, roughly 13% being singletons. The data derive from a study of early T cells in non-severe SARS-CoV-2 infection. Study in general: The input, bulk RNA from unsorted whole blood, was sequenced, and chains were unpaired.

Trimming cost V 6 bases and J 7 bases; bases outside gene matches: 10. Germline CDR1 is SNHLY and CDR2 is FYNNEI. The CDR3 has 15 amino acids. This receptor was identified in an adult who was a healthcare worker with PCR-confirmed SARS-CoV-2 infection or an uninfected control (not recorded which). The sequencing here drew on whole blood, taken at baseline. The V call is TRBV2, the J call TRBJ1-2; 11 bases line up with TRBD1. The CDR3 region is CASRPTGQGARGYTF. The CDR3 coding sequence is TGTGCCAGCAGACCAACTGGACAGGGGGCGCGTGGCTACACCTTC.